This T cell receptor beta chain was identified in a study of CD8+ T cells in alopecia areata. Whole-study results and caveats: Higher clonality was seen in lesional scalp than in normal scalp, especially in alopecia totalis/universalis.

CDR3 length equals 13 residues. Germline V gives CDR1 SGHNT, CDR2 YYREEE (reference sequence). V dropped 1 base and J dropped 1 base, with 5 bases sitting between them. To note about this clone: Its antigen is not identified.

Collected material from alopecia areata patients comprised lesional scalp punch biopsies and peripheral blood. PBMCs served as the source from which CD4+ and CD8+ T cells were sorted. RNA extraction was followed by reverse transcription into cDNA, which acted as the sequencing template. The protocol was immunoSEQ multiplex PCR, while the TCRdb copy is restricted to in-frame clones and leaves out a portion. The sample contains around 29,000 clones, about three quarters of which appear only once. This receptor was identified in a human donor with alopecia areata. This sequence joins TRBV5-4 and TRBJ1-1; D is uncertain. Sequencing input: NKG2D-low CD8+ T cells sorted from blood. CDR3 in DNA: TGTGCCAGCAGCTTGATCGGGAACACTGAAGCTTTCTTT. Translated: CASSLIGNTEAFF.